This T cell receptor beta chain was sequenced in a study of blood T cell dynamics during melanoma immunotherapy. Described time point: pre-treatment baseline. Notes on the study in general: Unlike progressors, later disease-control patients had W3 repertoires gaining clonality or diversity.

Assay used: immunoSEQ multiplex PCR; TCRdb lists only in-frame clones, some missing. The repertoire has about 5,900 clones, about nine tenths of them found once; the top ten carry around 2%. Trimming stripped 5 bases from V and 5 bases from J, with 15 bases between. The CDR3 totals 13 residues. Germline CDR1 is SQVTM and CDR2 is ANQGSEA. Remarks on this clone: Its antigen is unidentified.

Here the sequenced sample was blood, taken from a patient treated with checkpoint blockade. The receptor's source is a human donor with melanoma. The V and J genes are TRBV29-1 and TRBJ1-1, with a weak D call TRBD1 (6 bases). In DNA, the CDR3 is TGCAGCGTTAAGGGACAAAGACGAACTGAAGCTTTCTTT. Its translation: CSVKGQRRTEAFF.